These T cell receptor beta chains were read from a single sample in a study of spatial heterogeneity in lung cancer. MiXCR, run by TCRdb on the 5' RACE reads, gives a single entry per CDR3 protein. The repertoire consists of tens of thousands of distinct CDR3 sequences, with less than 9.5% occurring once and the leading ten covering around 38%. Sequencing used PBMCs, obtained at follow-up. The receptors here all came from a female donor with early-stage non-small cell lung cancer. Each CDR3 is given with its conserved first and last residue. A D gene is named only where the DNA matches it firmly. Size is omitted from some rows. Given values are once, few, many or a class for expanded clones.

many . TRBJ2-7 TRBV6-1 13 CASSEAQGLEQYF TGTGCCAGCAGTGAAGCACAGGGCCTCGAGCAGTACTTC
many TRBD1 TRBJ1-5 TRBV6-6 13 CASSSGGEQPQHF TGTGCCAGCAGCTCAGGGGGCGAGCAGCCCCAGCATTTT
many TRBD1 TRBJ1-2 TRBV4-2 19 CASSQRLQGAGPSGYGYTF TGTGCCAGCAGCCAGCGCTTACAGGGGGCTGGGCCCTCCGGCTATGGCTACACCTTC
. . TRBJ2-5 TRBV11-2 13 CASSLGEQETQYF TGTGCCAGCAGCTTAGGCGAGCAAGAGACCCAGTACTTC
. TRBD2 TRBJ2-3 TRBV6-2/TRBV6-3 16 CASSYLAGGHPDTQYF TGTGCCAGCAGTTACCTAGCGGGGGGCCATCCAGATACGCAGTATTTT
many . TRBJ2-7 TRBV15 15 CATSYLSSLNYEQYF TGTGCCACCAGCTATCTTAGTTCCTTAAACTACGAGCAGTACTTC
many . TRBJ2-2 TRBV29-1 14 CSVAGSLNTGELFF TGCAGCGTGGCAGGGTCCTTGAACACCGGGGAGCTGTTTTTT
many . TRBJ1-5 TRBV5-1 14 CASSPDPGTQPQHF TGCGCCAGCAGCCCGGACCCGGGAACTCAGCCCCAGCATTTT
. . TRBJ1-6 TRBV20-1 15 CSARIRGGNNSPLHF TGCAGTGCTAGAATCAGGGGTGGGAATAATTCACCCCTCCACTTT
many TRBD1 TRBJ1-4 TRBV7-2 15 CASSGQGTTNEKLFF TGTGCCAGCAGCGGACAGGGCACAACTAATGAAAAACTGTTTTTT
many TRBD1 TRBJ2-5 TRBV7-9 14 CASSSGQGEETQYF TGTGCCAGCAGCTCAGGACAGGGGGAGGAGACCCAGTACTTC
many . TRBJ2-5 TRBV5-1 15 CASSLVVGEEETQYF TGCGCCAGCAGCTTGGTGGTGGGGGAGGAAGAGACCCAGTACTTC
many . TRBJ2-2 TRBV12-3/TRBV12-4 12 CASSRDTGELFF TGTGCCAGCAGCCGGGACACCGGGGAGCTGTTTTTT
many TRBD2 TRBJ2-1 TRBV4-1 16 CASSTTLAGIRDEQFF TGCGCCAGCAGCACAACACTAGCGGGGATTAGGGATGAGCAGTTCTTC
. . TRBJ1-6 TRBV7-9 14 CASSYWPGTTPLHF TGTGCCAGCTCATATTGGCCAGGAACAACACCCCTCCACTTT
many . TRBJ2-7 TRBV27 16 CASSVSPTGHLYEQYF TGTGCCAGCAGTGTCAGCCCTACGGGACACTTATACGAGCAGTACTTC
many TRBD1 TRBJ1-5 TRBV7-2 16 CASSARGQGWDQPQHF TGTGCCAGCAGCGCTAGGGGACAGGGTTGGGATCAGCCCCAGCATTTT
many . TRBJ2-7 TRBV5-1 13 CASSFGSSYEQYF TGCGCCAGCAGCTTTGGCAGTTCCTACGAGCAGTACTTC
few . TRBJ1-2 TRBV7-9 14 CASSSRTGNYGYTF TGTGCCAGCAGCTCCCGGACGGGTAACTATGGCTACACCTTC
many TRBD2 TRBJ2-1 TRBV4-2 16 CASSQVGNSGGYEQFF TGTGCCAGCAGCCAAGTTGGTAATAGCGGGGGTTACGAGCAGTTCTTC
many . TRBJ1-4 TRBV5-1 16 CASSQGTPATNEKLFF TGCGCCAGCAGCCAAGGGACTCCTGCAACTAATGAAAAACTGTTTTTT
many . TRBJ1-5 TRBV2 16 CASSEDSRVTNQPQHF TGTGCCAGCAGTGAAGACAGTAGGGTAACCAATCAGCCCCAGCATTTT
many . TRBJ2-7 TRBV5-6 13 CASSYGPAGEQYF TGTGCCAGCAGCTACGGACCGGCGGGAGAGCAGTACTTC
. TRBD1 TRBJ2-7 TRBV11-2 14 CASSSQGASGEQYF TGTGCCAGCAGCTCCCAGGGGGCCTCGGGAGAGCAGTACTTC
few TRBD1 TRBJ2-5 TRBV12-3/TRBV12-4 15 CASSLMDRTLGTQYF TGTGCCAGCAGTTTAATGGACAGGACCCTGGGGACCCAGTACTTC
many TRBD1 TRBJ2-2 TRBV5-5 15 CASSLTGAITGELFF TGTGCCAGCAGCCTGACAGGGGCCATCACCGGGGAGCTGTTTTTT
few . TRBJ2-1 TRBV7-2 13 CASSRSKHNEQFF TGTGCCAGCAGCAGGTCCAAGCACAATGAGCAGTTCTTC
few TRBD1 TRBJ1-5 TRBV20-1 17 CSVDSSGTGGRNQPQHF TGCAGTGTCGATAGTTCCGGGACAGGGGGTCGGAATCAGCCCCAGCATTTT
many TRBD2 TRBJ2-1 TRBV5-1 16 CASSGSGGLSYNEQFF TGCGCCAGCAGCGGTAGCGGGGGCCTCTCCTACAATGAGCAGTTCTTC